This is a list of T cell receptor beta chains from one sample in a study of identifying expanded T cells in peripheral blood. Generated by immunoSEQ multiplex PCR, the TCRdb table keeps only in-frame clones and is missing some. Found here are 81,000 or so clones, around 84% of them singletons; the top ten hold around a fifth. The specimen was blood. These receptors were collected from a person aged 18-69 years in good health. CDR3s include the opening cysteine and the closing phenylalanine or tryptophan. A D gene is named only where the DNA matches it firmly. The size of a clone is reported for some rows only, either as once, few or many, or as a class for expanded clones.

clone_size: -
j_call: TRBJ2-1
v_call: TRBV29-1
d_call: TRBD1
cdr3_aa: CSVRDRGEFF
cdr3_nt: TGCAGCGTTAGGGACAGGGGCGAGTTCTTC

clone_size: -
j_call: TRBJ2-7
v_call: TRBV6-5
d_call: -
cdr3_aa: CASTGSLSSYEQYF
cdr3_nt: TGTGCCAGCACTGGGTCGCTGAGCTCCTACGAGCAGTACTTC

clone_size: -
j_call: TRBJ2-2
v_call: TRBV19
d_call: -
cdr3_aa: CASSTPNTGELFF
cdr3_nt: TGTGCCAGTAGTACCCCAAACACCGGGGAGCTGTTTTTT

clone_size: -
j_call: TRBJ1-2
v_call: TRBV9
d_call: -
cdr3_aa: CASSVQATNYGYTF
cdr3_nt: TGTGCCAGCAGCGTACAGGCGACCAACTATGGCTACACCTTC

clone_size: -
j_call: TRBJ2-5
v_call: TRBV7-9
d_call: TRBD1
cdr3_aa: CASSFRTGPLKYQETQYF
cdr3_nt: TGTGCCAGCAGCTTCCGGACAGGACCCTTAAAGTACCAAGAGACCCAGTACTTC

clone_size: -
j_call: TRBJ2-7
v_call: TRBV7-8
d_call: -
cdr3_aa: CASSLVASGGYEQYF
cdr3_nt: TGTGCCAGCAGCTTAGTAGCCAGCGGAGGCTACGAGCAGTACTTC

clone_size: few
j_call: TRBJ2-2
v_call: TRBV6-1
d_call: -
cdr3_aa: CASNRDTANTGELFF
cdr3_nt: TGTGCCAGCAACCGAGACACAGCGAACACCGGGGAGCTGTTTTTT

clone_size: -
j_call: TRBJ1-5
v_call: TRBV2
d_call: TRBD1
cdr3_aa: CASSADRGRNQPQHF
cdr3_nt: TGTGCCAGCAGTGCGGACAGGGGGCGAAATCAGCCCCAGCATTTT

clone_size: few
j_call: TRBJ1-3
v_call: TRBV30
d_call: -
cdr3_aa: CAWSTPERGEF
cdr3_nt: TGTGCCTGGAGTACGCCGGAGCGCGGGGAATTT

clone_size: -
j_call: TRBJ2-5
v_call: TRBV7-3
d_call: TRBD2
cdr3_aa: CASSLGTSGVQETQYF
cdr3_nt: TGTGCCAGCAGCTTAGGGACTAGCGGAGTCCAAGAGACCCAGTACTTC

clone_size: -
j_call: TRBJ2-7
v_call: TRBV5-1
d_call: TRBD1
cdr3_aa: CASSLLVGQGAYEQYF
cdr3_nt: TGCGCCAGCAGCTTGTTAGTTGGACAGGGGGCGTACGAGCAGTACTTC

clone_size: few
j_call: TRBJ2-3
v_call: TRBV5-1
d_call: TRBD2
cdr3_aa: CASGSGNLDTQYF
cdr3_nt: TGCGCCAGCGGAAGCGGGAACTTAGATACGCAGTATTTT

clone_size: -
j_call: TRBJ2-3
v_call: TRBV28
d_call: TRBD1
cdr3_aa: CASREQGFTDTQYF
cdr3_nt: TGTGCCAGCAGAGAACAGGGGTTTACAGATACGCAGTATTTT

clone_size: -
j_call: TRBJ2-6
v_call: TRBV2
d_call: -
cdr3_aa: CASSEATRLGTGANVLTF
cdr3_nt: TGTGCCAGCAGTGAAGCTACTAGACTCGGGACTGGGGCCAACGTCCTGACTTTC

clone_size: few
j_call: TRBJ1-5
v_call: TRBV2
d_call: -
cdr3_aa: CASSEAQGFGQPQHF
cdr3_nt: TGTGCCAGCAGTGAAGCGCAGGGGTTCGGTCAGCCCCAGCATTTT

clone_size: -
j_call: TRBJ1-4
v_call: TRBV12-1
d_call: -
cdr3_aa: CASSFAPIEKLFF
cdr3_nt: TGTGCCAGCAGCTTTGCGCCAATCGAAAAACTGTTTTTT

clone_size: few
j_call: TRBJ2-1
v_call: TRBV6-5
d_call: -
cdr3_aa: CASGDPYNEQFF
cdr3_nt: TGTGCCAGCGGGGACCCCTACAATGAGCAGTTCTTC

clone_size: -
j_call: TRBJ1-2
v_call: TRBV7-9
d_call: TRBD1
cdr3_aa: CASSLVGQGANYGYTF
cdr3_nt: TGTGCCAGCAGCTTAGTGGGACAGGGGGCCAACTATGGCTACACCTTC

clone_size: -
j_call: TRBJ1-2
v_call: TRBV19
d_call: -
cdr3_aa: CASSIDWNYGYTF
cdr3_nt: TGTGCCAGTAGTATCGATTGGAACTATGGCTACACCTTC

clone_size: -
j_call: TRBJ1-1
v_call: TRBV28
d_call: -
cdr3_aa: CASSPRDFGTEAFF
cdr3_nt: TGTGCCAGCAGCCCCAGGGATTTTGGCACTGAAGCTTTCTTT

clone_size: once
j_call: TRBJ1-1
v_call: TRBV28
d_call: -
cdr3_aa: CASNLPGVTTEAFF
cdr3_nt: TGTGCCAGCAACTTACCAGGGGTAACCACTGAAGCTTTCTTT

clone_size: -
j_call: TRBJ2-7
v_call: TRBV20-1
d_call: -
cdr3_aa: CSASGPYEQYF
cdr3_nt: TGCAGTGCTAGCGGACCCTACGAGCAGTACTTC

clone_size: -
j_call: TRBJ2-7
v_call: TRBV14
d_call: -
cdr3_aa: CASSQELGPWGYEQYF
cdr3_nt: TGTGCCAGCAGCCAAGAATTGGGGCCTTGGGGGTACGAGCAGTACTTC

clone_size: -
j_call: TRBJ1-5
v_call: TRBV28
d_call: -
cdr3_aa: CASKPGHWEQPQHF
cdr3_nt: TGTGCCAGCAAACCGGGACATTGGGAACAGCCCCAGCATTTT

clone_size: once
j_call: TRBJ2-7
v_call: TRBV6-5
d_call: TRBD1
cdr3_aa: CASRTGETYEQYF
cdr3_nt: TGTGCCAGCAGGACAGGGGAGACCTACGAGCAGTACTTC

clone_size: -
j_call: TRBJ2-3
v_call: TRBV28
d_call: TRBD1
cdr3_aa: CASSPPDRDTDTQYF
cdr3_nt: TGTGCCAGCAGTCCCCCGGACAGGGACACAGATACGCAGTATTTT

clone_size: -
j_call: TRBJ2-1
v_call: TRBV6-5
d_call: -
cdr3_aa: CASSLRWGEDEQFF
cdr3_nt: TGTGCCAGCAGCCTGAGGTGGGGGGAGGATGAGCAGTTCTTC

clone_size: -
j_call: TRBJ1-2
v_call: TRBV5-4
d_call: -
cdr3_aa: CASSLSDSRYGYTF
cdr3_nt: TGTGCCAGCAGCTTGTCCGACAGCCGTTATGGCTACACCTTC

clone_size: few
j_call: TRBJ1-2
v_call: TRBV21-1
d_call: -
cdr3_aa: CASSNFEGGYGYTF
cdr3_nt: TGTGCCAGCAGCAATTTCGAGGGTGGCTATGGCTACACCTTC

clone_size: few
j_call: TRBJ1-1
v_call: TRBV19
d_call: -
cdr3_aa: CASSSNPVAGAFF
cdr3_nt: TGTGCCAGTAGTAGTAACCCCGTGGCGGGCGCTTTCTTT

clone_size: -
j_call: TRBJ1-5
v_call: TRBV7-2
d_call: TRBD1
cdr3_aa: CASSALQGAQPQHF
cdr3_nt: TGTGCCAGCAGCGCATTACAGGGGGCCCAGCCCCAGCATTTT

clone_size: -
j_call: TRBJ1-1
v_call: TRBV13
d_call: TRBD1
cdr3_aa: CASSSDREATEAFF
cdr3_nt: TGTGCCAGCAGCTCGGACAGGGAGGCCACTGAAGCTTTCTTT

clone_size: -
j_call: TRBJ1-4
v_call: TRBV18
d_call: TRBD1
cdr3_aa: CASSRGQLNEKLFF
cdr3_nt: TGTGCCAGCTCACGGGGACAGCTAAATGAAAAACTGTTTTTT

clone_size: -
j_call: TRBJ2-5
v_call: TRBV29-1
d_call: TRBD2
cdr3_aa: CSVEARRSGRIGQETQYF
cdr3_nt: TGCAGCGTTGAAGCTCGAAGAAGCGGGAGGATAGGACAAGAGACCCAGTACTTC

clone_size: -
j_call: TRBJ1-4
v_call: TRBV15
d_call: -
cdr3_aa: CATSRGVGQGNEKLFF
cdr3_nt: TGTGCCACCAGCAGAGGGGTGGGCCAGGGAAATGAAAAACTGTTTTTT

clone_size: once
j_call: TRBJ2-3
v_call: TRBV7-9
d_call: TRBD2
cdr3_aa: CASSLLAAWSYSTDTQYF
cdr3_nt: TGTGCCAGCAGCTTACTAGCGGCTTGGAGTTATAGCACAGATACGCAGTATTTT

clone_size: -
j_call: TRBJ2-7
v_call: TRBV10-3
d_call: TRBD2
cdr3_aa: CAIKPGLAGGTYEQYF
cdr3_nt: TGTGCCATCAAACCGGGACTAGCGGGAGGAACCTACGAGCAGTACTTC

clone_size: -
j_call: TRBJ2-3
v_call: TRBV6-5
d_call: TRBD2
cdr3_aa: CASSSLTSGTTDTQYF
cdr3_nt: TGTGCCAGCAGTTCTCTGACTAGCGGGACAACAGATACGCAGTATTTT

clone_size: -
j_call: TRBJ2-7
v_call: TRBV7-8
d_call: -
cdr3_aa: CASSLDASQEQYF
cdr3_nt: TGTGCCAGCAGCTTAGACGCCAGCCAAGAGCAGTACTTC

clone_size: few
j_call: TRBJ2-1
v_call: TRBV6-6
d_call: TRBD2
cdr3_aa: CASSPQGTSGYNEQFF
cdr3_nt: TGTGCCAGCAGTCCGCAGGGGACTAGCGGATACAATGAGCAGTTCTTC

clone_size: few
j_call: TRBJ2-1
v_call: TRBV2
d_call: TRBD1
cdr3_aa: CASRSGTGSDNEQFF
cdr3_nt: TGTGCCAGCAGATCCGGGACAGGGTCGGACAATGAGCAGTTCTTC

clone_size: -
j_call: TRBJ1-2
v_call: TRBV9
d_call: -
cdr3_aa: CASSVAGFDGYTF
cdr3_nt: TGTGCCAGCAGCGTAGCCGGGTTCGATGGCTACACCTTC

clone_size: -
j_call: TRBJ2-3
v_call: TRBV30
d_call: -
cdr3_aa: CAWSVGPSTDTQYF
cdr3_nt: TGTGCCTGGAGTGTAGGGCCTAGCACAGATACGCAGTATTTT

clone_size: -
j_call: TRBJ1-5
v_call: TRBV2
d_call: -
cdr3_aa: CASSERGQQPQHF
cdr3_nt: TGTGCCAGCAGTGAAAGGGGTCAACAGCCCCAGCATTTT

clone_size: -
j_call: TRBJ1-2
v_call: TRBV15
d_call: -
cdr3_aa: CATSRDSSGYANYGYTF
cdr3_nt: TGTGCCACCAGCAGAGATTCCTCAGGGTATGCCAACTATGGCTACACCTTC